The entry that follows covers one T cell receptor beta chain sequence. Its antigen is undetermined. The sample is drawn from a study of CXCR3-negative and CXCR3-positive naive CD8 T cells. Regarding the study as a whole: Naive cells, whether CXCR3-negative or CXCR3-positive, had similar TRBV-TRBJ usage, while memory cells differed. Naive CXCR3-positive cells had TRB CDR3s more hydrophobic than those of CXCR3-negative naive cells. Diversity proved comparably high across both naive subsets and much lower in memory CD8+ cells.

UMI-tagged TRB cDNA libraries were built via 5' RACE. No DNA is given; TCRdb re-called the 5' RACE reads and lists each CDR3 protein once. This sample's clone table lists approximately 100,000 distinct CDR3 sequences. CDR1 is MDHEN and CDR2 is SYDVKM in the germline V gene. This CDR3 contains 17 residues. Every individual CD8+ T cell subset underwent sorting in triplicate at around 300,000 cells apiece. CD45RO-CCR7+CD27+CD95- marked naive CD8+ T cells. The source material was naive CXCR3+ CD8+ T cells from blood. Subset given: CD45RO-CCR7+CD27+CD95- naive CD8+ T cells expressing CXCR3 (TNR3+). This TCR came from a human donor in good health. Some clones in this sample may be carry-over from other donors' samples. This chain links TRBV28 with TRBJ2-7; as DNA is missing, the TRBD1 call by TCRdb cannot be tested. CDR3: CASSFAPGEAESYEQYF.